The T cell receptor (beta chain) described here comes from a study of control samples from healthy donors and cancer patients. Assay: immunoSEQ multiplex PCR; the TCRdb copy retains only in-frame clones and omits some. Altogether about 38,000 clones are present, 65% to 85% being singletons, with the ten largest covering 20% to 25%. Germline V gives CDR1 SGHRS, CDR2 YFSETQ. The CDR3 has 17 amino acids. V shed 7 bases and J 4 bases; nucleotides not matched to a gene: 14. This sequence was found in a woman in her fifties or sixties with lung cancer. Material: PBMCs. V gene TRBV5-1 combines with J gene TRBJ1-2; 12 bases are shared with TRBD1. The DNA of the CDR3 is TGCGCCAGCCAAACCGGGACAGGGGGCACTACCTCCTATGGCTACACCTTC. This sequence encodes CASQTGTGGTTSYGYTF. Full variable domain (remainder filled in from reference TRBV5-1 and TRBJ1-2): KAGVTQTPRYLIKTRGQQVTLSCSPISGHRSVSWYQQTPGQGLQFLFEYFSETQRNKGNFPGRFSGRQFSNSRSEMNVSTLELGDSALYLCASQTGTGGTTSYGYTFGSGTRLTVV.